The 4 T cell receptor beta chains given below trace back to one sample, sequenced in a study of blood T cell repertoires in COVID-19. The data were produced by immunoSEQ multiplex PCR, yet TCRdb's version contains in-frame clones alone and is incomplete. In the table there are roughly 260,000 clones, over 75% of which are singletons. The source material was peripheral blood. The source of these receptors is a woman in her 40s who had recovered from COVID-19.

A single count supports this clone. V usage is TRBV7-2 and J usage is TRBJ1-4; 9 bases are a match to TRBD1. This CDR3 has 15 residues. Trimming at V came to 8 bases and at J to 1 base, leaving 5 bases not matched to a gene. Per the germline V gene, CDR1 is SGHTA and CDR2 is FQGNSA. This CDR3 is CASRRDRVTNEKLFF. CDR3 DNA sequence: TGTGCCAGCCGCCGGGACAGGGTAACTAATGAAAAACTGTTTTTT.

The chain couples TRBV28 to TRBJ1-2; 10 bases are a match to TRBD1. Per germline, CDR1 MDHEN and CDR2 SYDVKM. The CDR3 has 16 amino acids. V lost 1 base to trimming and J lost 4 bases; unmatched junction nucleotides: 6. CDR3 DNA: TGTGCCAGCAGTTTATTGAGTGGACAGGGGGGCTATGGCTACACCTTC. It encodes CASSLLSGQGGYGYTF.

The chain recombines TRBV19 with TRBJ2-7; TRBD1 matches at 10 bases. V trimming: 2 bases; J trimming: 3 bases; junction bases outside the gene matches: 7. The CDR3 has 16 amino acids. Germline CDR1 is LNHDA and CDR2 is SQIVND (reference sequence). The CDR3 DNA reads TGTGCCAGTAGTATAAGGAGGACAGGGGGAATCTACGAGCAGTACTTC. Translating gives CASSIRRTGGIYEQYF.

Turning to this clone: One end of the junction does not line up with germline, which may come from a read error. CDR3 sequence (DNA): TGTGCTAGCAGCTTAGGGGAGTGGTCCTACAATGAGCAGTTCTTC. Translating it yields CASSLGEWSYNEQFF. V is TRBV7-7 and J is TRBJ2-1; D may match TRBD1 or TRBD2 (5 bases each). This CDR3 is built from 15 residues. The germline gives CDR1 SSHAT, CDR2 FNYEAQ (reference sequence).